The 27 T cell receptor beta chains presented below share a single source sample, sequenced in a study of blood T cell repertoires in COVID-19. TCRdb keeps only in-frame clones here, not all; method: immunoSEQ multiplex PCR. The table has 200,000 or so clones, around 89% seen once. Sequences were obtained from PBMCs or T cells enriched from blood (not recorded which). The receptor set was obtained from a woman aged 40 to 50 with acute COVID-19.

The count of this clone is one. The chain uses TRBV14 and TRBJ2-3, with D perhaps matching TRBD2 (6 bases). V was trimmed by 5 bases and J by 2 bases, leaving 20 bases between them. Germline V gene data show CDR1 as SGHDN and CDR2 as FVKESK. The CDR3 is 17 amino acids. The CDR3 region is CASSGGDEDPYTDTQYF. CDR3 nucleotide sequence: TGTGCCAGCAGCGGAGGGGACGAAGATCCGTACACAGATACGCAGTATTTT. Drawing the rest from reference TRBV14 and TRBJ2-3, the complete variable domain is EAGVTQFPSHSVIEKGQTVTLRCDPISGHDNLYWYRRVMGKEIKFLLHFVKESKQDESGMPNNRFLAERTGGTYSTLKVQPAELEDSGVYFCASSGGDEDPYTDTQYFGPGTRLTVL.

The gene calls are TRBV5-6 and TRBJ1-6; D uncertain. The CDR3 is 13 amino acids. CDR1 is SGHDT and CDR2 is YYEEEE in the germline V gene. V was trimmed by 0 bases and J by 11 bases, leaving 9 bases between them. The CDR3 loop is CASSLESVAPLHF. DNA of the CDR3: TGTGCCAGCAGCTTGGAGTCAGTTGCACCCCTCCACTTT.

The chain links TRBV5-1 to TRBJ2-1, with 16 bases aligning to TRBD2. The CDR3 has 17 residues. Germline values: CDR1 SGHRS, CDR2 YFSETQ. The junction had 11 bases not matched to a gene; V was cut back by 3 bases and J by 11 bases. In nucleotides, the CDR3 is TGCGCCAGCAGCTCATCAGCCGGGACTAGCGGGGGGGCGAAGCAGTTCTTC. It is translated as CASSSSAGTSGGAKQFF.

The chain links TRBV24-1 to TRBJ2-2; tentative D call: TRBD2 (6 bases). Germline V gives CDR1 KGHDR, CDR2 SFDVKD. Trimming stripped 5 bases from V and 13 bases from J, with 10 bases between. The CDR3 has 11 residues. The CDR3 nucleotides read TGTGCCACCAGTGGGCAGGAGGGGCTGTTTTTT. Translated: CATSGQEGLFF.

The V and J genes are TRBV19 and TRBJ1-6; the match to TRBD1 covers 8 bases. J gave up 8 bases and V 2 bases, and 2 bases lay outside the gene matches. This CDR3 contains 14 residues. Germline CDR1 and CDR2: LNHDA and SQIVND (reference sequence). Written as DNA, the CDR3 is TGTGCCAGTAGTATAACACAGGGGGATTCACCCCTCCACTTT. Translation: CASSITQGDSPLHF.

The chain uses TRBV19 and TRBJ2-5; TRBD2 matches 13 bases. The V segment lost 4 bases and the J segment 5 bases; nucleotides outside the gene matches: 4. Germline loops: CDR1 LNHDA, CDR2 SQIVND (reference sequence). This CDR3 has 15 amino acids. CDR3 coding DNA: TGTGCCAGTAGTACAACTAGCGGGGGGGGTGAGACCCAGTACTTC. Translating it yields CASSTTSGGGETQYF.

The gene calls are TRBV5-1 and TRBJ1-3, with 9 bases that match TRBD1. J lost 1 base, V lost 2 bases, and 10 bases had no gene match. The CDR3 is 18 residues long. Germline lookup yields CDR1 SGHRS and CDR2 YFSETQ. In DNA form, the CDR3 reads TGCGCCAGCAGCTTAGAAGCTGAACAGGGGGCATCTGGAAACACCATATATTTT. Residues: CASSLEAEQGASGNTIYF. Looking up the rest from reference TRBV5-1 and TRBJ1-3 gives the full variable domain: KAGVTQTPRYLIKTRGQQVTLSCSPISGHRSVSWYQQTPGQGLQFLFEYFSETQRNKGNFPGRFSGRQFSNSRSEMNVSTLELGDSALYLCASSLEAEQGASGNTIYFGEGSWLTVV.

The genes are TRBV20-1 and TRBJ2-3; D is ambiguous. CDR3 size: 11 residues. Germline lookup yields CDR1 DFQATT and CDR2 SNEGSKA (reference sequence). Trimming shortened V by 2 bases and J by 2 bases, and 2 bases separated the two germline ends. In nucleotides, the CDR3 is TGCAGTGCTAGACTCACAGATACGCAGTATTTT. Residues: CSARLTDTQYF.

The table lists this clone with a count of one. In the same sample, other DNA sequences code for this CDR3. The J gene is TRBJ1-2, the V gene TRBV7-2; D is unclear. The germline CDR1 and CDR2 sequences are SGHTA and FQGNSA. The CDR3 runs to 15 residues. With 2 bases removed from V and 1 base from J, the gap between germline ends came to 11 bases. Here the CDR3 reads CASSLSPGSNYGYTF. DNA for the CDR3: TGTGCCAGCAGCTTATCGCCAGGAAGTAACTATGGCTACACCTTC.

This clone was seen just once. The genes are TRBV28 and TRBJ1-5, with D tentatively TRBD1 (5 bases). CDR3 length: 13 amino acids. Trimming left V 6 bases short and J 11 bases short, with 17 bases between. From germline, CDR1 is MDHEN and CDR2 SYDVKM. Here the CDR3 reads CASSLRSGRAQHF. CDR3 nucleotides: TGTGCCAGCAGCTTACGGTCAGGGAGGGCCCAGCATTTT.

The chain carries TRBV12-3 or TRBV12-4 and TRBJ1-2; no clear D. The V gene lost 6 bases and the J gene lost 8 bases, with 16 bases spanning the gap. The CDR3 is 13 residues long. The CDR3 region has the DNA TGTGCCAGCAGCCAACCGGGAGTACGGGGCTACACCTTC. This codes for CASSQPGVRGYTF.

The chain joins TRBV28 to TRBJ2-7, with a weak D call TRBD1 (6 bases). Deletions cut 2 bases from V and 6 bases from J, with 11 bases between. The CDR3 loop spans 13 amino acids. Germline values: CDR1 MDHEN, CDR2 SYDVKM. Here the CDR3 DNA reads TGTGCCAGCAGTTTAGCTACAGGGAGCGAGCAGTACGTC. It codes for CASSLATGSEQYV.

The V call is TRBV5-4, the J call TRBJ1-2; TRBD1 matches 7 bases. The CDR3 sequence is 14 residues long. Germline CDR1 and CDR2: SGHNT and YYREEE (reference sequence). The J segment lost 6 bases and the V segment lost 5 bases, leaving 10 bases of the junction unmatched. CDR3 nucleotides: TGTGCCAGCAGAACCAGACAGGGACGGGATGGCTACACCTTC. This translates into CASRTRQGRDGYTF.

The V call is TRBV3-1 (or the pseudogene TRBV3-2), the J call TRBJ1-1; 12 positions match TRBD1. The V gene's germline CDR1 is LGHDT and CDR2 YNNKEL (reference sequence). CDR3 size: 18 residues. V gave up 5 bases and J gave up 3 bases; unmatched junction bases: 13. CDR3 in amino acids: CASSRRWGTGGADTEAFF. In DNA, the CDR3 is TGTGCCAGCAGCAGGCGGTGGGGGACAGGGGGCGCGGACACTGAAGCTTTCTTT.

The V and J genes are TRBV19 and TRBJ1-2; D is undetermined. The CDR3 runs to 15 residues. CDR1 and CDR2 from the germline V gene are LNHDA and SQIVND (reference sequence). The ends were cut back, 5 bases at V and 2 bases at J, with 15 bases in the middle. The CDR3 DNA reads TGTGCCAGTAGTCTCCCGGGGATGGAAAACTATGGCTACACCTTC. Its translation: CASSLPGMENYGYTF.

The chain has TRBV6-5 and TRBJ2-1; D uncertain. The CDR3 spans 15 residues. CDR1 is MNHEY, CDR2 SVGAGI, per germline. V gave up 3 bases and J gave up 0 bases, with 9 bases separating them. The CDR3, as DNA: TGTGCCAGCAGTTATCATGGTAGCTCCTACAATGAGCAGTTCTTC. Its protein product is CASSYHGSSYNEQFF.

The chain combines TRBV5-1 with TRBJ2-1; no reliable D call. Germline V gene sequence: CDR1 SGHRS, CDR2 YFSETQ. V was pared by 4 bases and J by 0 bases, with 5 bases between. This CDR3 comprises 13 residues. CDR3 DNA sequence: TGCGCCAGCAGCCCCAGCTCCTACAATGAGCAGTTCTTC. Translated: CASSPSSYNEQFF.

This clone was seen only a few times. This sequence joins TRBV7-8 and TRBJ2-3, with 7 bases fitting TRBD1. This CDR3 region has 15 residues. Germline V gene data show CDR1 as SGHVS and CDR2 as FQNEAQ. The J segment lost 4 bases and the V segment lost 1 base, leaving 5 bases of the junction unmatched. The CDR3 protein is CASSLDKTGADTQYF. The CDR3 nucleotides are TGTGCCAGCAGCTTAGACAAAACAGGGGCAGATACGCAGTATTTT.

The chain recombines TRBV5-6 with TRBJ2-5, with D unclear. CDR3 length: 14 amino acids. Looked up from germline, CDR1 is SGHDT and CDR2 is YYEEEE. The ends were cut back, 0 bases at V and 5 bases at J, with 11 bases in the middle. This CDR3 is CASSLDTVLETQYF. The CDR3 coding sequence is TGTGCCAGCAGCTTGGATACGGTTTTGGAGACCCAGTACTTC.

The chain employs TRBV3-1 (or the pseudogene TRBV3-2) and TRBJ2-2; D call uncertain. Germline lookup yields CDR1 LGHDT and CDR2 YNNKEL (reference sequence). The CDR3 is 13 residues long. Trimming stripped 4 bases from V and 5 bases from J, with 8 bases between. For the CDR3, the DNA is TGTGCCAGCAGCCTGAGAGGTACCGGGGAGCTGTTTTTT. This translates into CASSLRGTGELFF.

The rearrangement uses TRBV29-1 and TRBJ2-5; TRBD1 matches 10 bases. The CDR3 extends over 15 amino acids. Looked up from germline, CDR1 is SQVTM and CDR2 is ANQGSEA. Trimming cost V 3 bases and J 5 bases; bases outside gene matches: 9. CDR3 loop: CSVEVGQGRPETQYF. In DNA, the CDR3 is TGCAGCGTTGAGGTGGGACAGGGGCGCCCGGAGACCCAGTACTTC.

The chain has TRBV6-2 or TRBV6-3 and TRBJ1-6, with 8 bases fitting TRBD1. J was trimmed by 14 bases and V by 6 bases; bases with no gene match: 15. The CDR3 runs 15 residues. Germline V gives CDR1 MNHEY, CDR2 SVGEGT. The CDR3 spells CASSQRDRPPGALHF. DNA for the CDR3: TGTGCCAGCAGCCAAAGGGACAGGCCACCCGGGGCCCTCCACTTT.

The CDR3 here is CASSKTRGLVYEQYV. In DNA, the CDR3 is TGTGCCAGCAGTAAAACCAGGGGGCTTGTTTACGAGCAGTACGTC. The chain uses TRBV6-5 and TRBJ2-7; 8 nucleotides line up with TRBD1. The V and J ends lost 5 bases and 4 bases, in that order; junction bases with no gene match: 10. The CDR3 runs 15 residues. CDR1 and CDR2 from the germline V gene are MNHEY and SVGAGI.

The CDR3 reads CASSLASNRKNTGELFF. As DNA, the CDR3 is TGTGCCAGCAGCTTAGCATCTAACAGGAAAAACACCGGGGAGCTGTTTTTT. This chain connects TRBV7-9 to TRBJ2-2; possible D gene TRBD1, 5 bases. In germline, CDR1 is SEHNR, CDR2 FQNEAQ (reference sequence). Trimming removed 0 bases at V and 2 bases at J, with 13 bases between. This CDR3 region has 17 residues.

This rearrangement joins TRBV5-1 to TRBJ2-7, with TRBD1 identical over 7 bases. J lost 6 bases, V lost 0 bases, and 6 bases had no gene match. The CDR3 runs to 14 residues. Germline V gene data show CDR1 as SGHRS and CDR2 as YFSETQ. For the CDR3, the DNA is TGCGCCAGCAGCTTGGGGACCGGGACAGCCGAGCAGTACGTC. The encoded protein is CASSLGTGTAEQYV.

The chain has TRBV2 and TRBJ1-6; 8 nucleotides agree with TRBD1. Germline loops: CDR1 SNHLY, CDR2 FYNNEI. The CDR3 is 15 amino acids. Trimming took 6 bases from V and 8 from J; bases not matched to a gene: 9. The chain's CDR3 is CASSRQGAGDSPLHF. The CDR3 bases are TGTGCCAGCAGCAGGCAGGGGGCAGGAGATTCACCCCTCCACTTT.

This clone was detected many times. The rearrangement links TRBV6-5 to TRBJ2-2; a possible D gene is TRBD2 (6 bases). The CDR3 loop spans 15 amino acids. Looked up from germline, CDR1 is MNHEY and CDR2 is SVGAGI. V lost 7 bases and J lost 5, with 17 bases in between. DNA of the CDR3: TGTGCCAGCACCCCCCGGGAGCGCCGGACCGGGGAGCTGTTTTTT. This translates into CASTPRERRTGELFF.